This T cell receptor beta chain was documented in a study of cytomegalovirus exposure and HLA in healthy donors. Findings and limits, study-wide: Indistinguishable V segments such as TRBV6-2 and TRBV6-3 were excluded.

This PCR relied on a set of 60 Vbeta primers and 13 Jbeta primers. TCRdb's table, derived via immunoSEQ multiplex PCR, lists solely in-frame clones and lacks some. The data hold about 150,000 clones, with around 80% observed a single time. There are a few counts of this clone. The antigen is unknown. Germline-derived CDR1 and CDR2 are SGHVS and FQNEAQ. The junction had 7 bases not matched to a gene; V was cut back by 6 bases and J by 7 bases. The CDR3 extends over 15 amino acids. The chain employs TRBV7-8 and TRBJ2-2, with TRBD2 matching 11 bases. This sequence originates from a man in his late teens or twenties in good health and CMV-seronegative. The sequencing sample was made of PBMCs. CDR3 sequence reads: CASRTLAGVVGELFF. CDR3 nucleotide sequence: TGTGCCAGCAGGACACTAGCGGGAGTCGTCGGGGAGCTGTTTTTT.